This TCR beta chain was identified in a study of radiotherapy plus CTLA-4 blockade in lung cancer. Across the whole study: Objective responses emerged in around 18% of patients, and 31% attained disease control. Study-level results: TCR clones of tumor origin grew in blood after radiotherapy plus ipilimumab.

This clone turned up a few times. The antigen remains undetermined. Alongside CTLA-4 blockade with ipilimumab, patients with chemo-refractory metastatic non-small-cell lung cancer received focal radiation. Method: immunoSEQ multiplex PCR; TCRdb's copy keeps in-frame clones and lacks some. Of about 49,000 clones in the sample, roughly 81% were seen once. Sequenced here: peripheral blood, sampled from a patient treated with radiotherapy plus ipilimumab. This receptor was taken from a human donor with non-small cell lung cancer whose response to radiotherapy plus ipilimumab could not be evaluated.

The CDR3 sequence: CASSLTPRQGGGTGELFF. The CDR3 DNA reads TGTGCCAGCAGCTTAACCCCGAGACAGGGGGGAGGCACCGGGGAGCTGTTTTTT. The J gene is TRBJ2-2, the V gene TRBV7-3, with 9 bases that match TRBD1. This CDR3 is built from 18 residues. J was trimmed by 4 bases and V by 0 bases; bases with no gene match: 9. The germline V gene has CDR1 SGHTA and CDR2 FQGTGA. The variable domain in full, completed from reference TRBV7-3 and TRBJ2-2, reads GAGVSQTPSNKVTEKGKYVELRCDPISGHTALYWYRQSLGQGPEFLIYFQGTGAADDSGLPNDRFFAVRPEGSVSTLKIQRTERGDSAVYLCASSLTPRQGGGTGELFFGEGSRLTVL.